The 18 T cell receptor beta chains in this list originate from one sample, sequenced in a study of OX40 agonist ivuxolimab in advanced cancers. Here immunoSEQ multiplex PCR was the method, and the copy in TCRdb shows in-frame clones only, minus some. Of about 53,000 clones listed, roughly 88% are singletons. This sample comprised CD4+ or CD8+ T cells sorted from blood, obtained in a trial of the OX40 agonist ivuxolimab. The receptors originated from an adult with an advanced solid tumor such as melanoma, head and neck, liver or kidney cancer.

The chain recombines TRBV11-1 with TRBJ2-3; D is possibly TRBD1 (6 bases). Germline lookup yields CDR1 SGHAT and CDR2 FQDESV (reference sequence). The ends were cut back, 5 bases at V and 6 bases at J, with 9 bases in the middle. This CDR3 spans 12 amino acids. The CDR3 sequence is CASSTGSDTQYF. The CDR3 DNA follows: TGTGCCAGCAGCACAGGGTCCGATACGCAGTATTTT.

The CDR3 bases are TGTGCCGGGGCTAGCGGGGGTTCTACCGGGGAGCTGTTTTTT. It yields the protein CAGASGGSTGELFF. V gene TRBV2 combines with J gene TRBJ2-2; 10 positions match TRBD2. This CDR3 contains 14 residues. Losses at the gene ends were 11 bases for V and 5 bases for J; bases not matched to a gene: 8. Germline V CDR1 and CDR2: SNHLY, FYNNEI.

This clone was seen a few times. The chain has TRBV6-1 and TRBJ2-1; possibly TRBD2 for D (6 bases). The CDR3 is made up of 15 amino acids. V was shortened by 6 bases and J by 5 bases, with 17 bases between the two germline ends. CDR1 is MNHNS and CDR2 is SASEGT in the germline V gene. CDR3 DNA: TGTGCCAGCAGAGGGGTTGGAGCGGGTAACAATGAGCAGTTCTTC. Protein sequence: CASRGVGAGNNEQFF.

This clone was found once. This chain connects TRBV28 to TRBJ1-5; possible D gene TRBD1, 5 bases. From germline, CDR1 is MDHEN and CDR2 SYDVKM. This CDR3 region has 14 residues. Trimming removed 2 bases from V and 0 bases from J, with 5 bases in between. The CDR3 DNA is TGTGCCAGCAGTTTAGACAGTAGCAATCAGCCCCAGCATTTT. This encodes CASSLDSSNQPQHF.

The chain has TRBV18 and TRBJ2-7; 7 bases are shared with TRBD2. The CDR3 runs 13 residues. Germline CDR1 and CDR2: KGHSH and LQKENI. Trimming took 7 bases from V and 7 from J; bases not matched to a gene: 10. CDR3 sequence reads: CASFTGGGGEQYF. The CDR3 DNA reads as TGTGCCAGCTTCACGGGAGGCGGAGGAGAGCAGTACTTC.

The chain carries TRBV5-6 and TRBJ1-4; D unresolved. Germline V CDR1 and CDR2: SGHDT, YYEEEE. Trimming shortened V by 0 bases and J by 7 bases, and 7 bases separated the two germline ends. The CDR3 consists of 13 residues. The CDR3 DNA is TGTGCCAGCAGCTTGGGGTCGATTGAAAAACTGTTTTTT. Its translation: CASSLGSIEKLFF.

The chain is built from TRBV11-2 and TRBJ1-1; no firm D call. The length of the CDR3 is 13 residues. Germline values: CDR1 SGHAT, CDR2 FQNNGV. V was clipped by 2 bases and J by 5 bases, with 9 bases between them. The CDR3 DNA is TGTGCCAGCAGCTTACCGGGAAGGACTGAAGCTTTCTTT. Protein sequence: CASSLPGRTEAFF.

The CDR3: CASSGEGRVGNTIYF. Written as DNA, the CDR3 is TGTGCCAGCTCCGGGGAAGGCCGGGTAGGAAACACCATATATTTT. V and J are TRBV28 and TRBJ1-3; D unclear. Trimming shortened V by 8 bases and J by 4 bases, and 18 bases separated the two germline ends. The germline V gene encodes CDR1 MDHEN and CDR2 SYDVKM. This CDR3 comprises 15 residues.

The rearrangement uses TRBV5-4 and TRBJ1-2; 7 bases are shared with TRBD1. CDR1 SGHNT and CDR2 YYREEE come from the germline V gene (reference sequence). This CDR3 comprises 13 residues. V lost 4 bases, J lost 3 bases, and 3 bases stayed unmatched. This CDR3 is CASSPGQHYGYTF. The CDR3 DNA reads TGTGCCAGCAGCCCGGGACAGCACTATGGCTACACCTTC.

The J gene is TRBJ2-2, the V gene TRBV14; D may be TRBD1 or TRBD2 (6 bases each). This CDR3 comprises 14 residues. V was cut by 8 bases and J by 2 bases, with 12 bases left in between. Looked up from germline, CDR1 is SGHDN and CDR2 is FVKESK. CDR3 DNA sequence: TGTGCCAGCCGGGGGCAGGCTAACACCGGGGAGCTGTTTTTT. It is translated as CASRGQANTGELFF.

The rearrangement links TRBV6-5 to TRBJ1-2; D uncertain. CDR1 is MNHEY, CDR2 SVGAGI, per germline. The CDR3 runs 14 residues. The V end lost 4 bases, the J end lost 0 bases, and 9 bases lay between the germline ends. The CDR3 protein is CASSFGSTNYGYTF. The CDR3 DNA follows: TGTGCCAGCAGTTTTGGCTCGACTAACTATGGCTACACCTTC.

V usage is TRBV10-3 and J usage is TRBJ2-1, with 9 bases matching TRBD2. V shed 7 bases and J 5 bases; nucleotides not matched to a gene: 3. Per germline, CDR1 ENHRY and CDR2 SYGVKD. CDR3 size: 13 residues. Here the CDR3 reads CAIKLAGNNEQFF. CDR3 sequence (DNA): TGTGCCATCAAACTAGCGGGCAACAATGAGCAGTTCTTC.

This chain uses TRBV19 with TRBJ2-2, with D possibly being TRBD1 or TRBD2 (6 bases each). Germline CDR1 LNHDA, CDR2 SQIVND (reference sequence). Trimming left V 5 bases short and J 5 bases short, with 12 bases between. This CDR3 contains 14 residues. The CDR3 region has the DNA TGTGCCAGTAGTGAACGGAGGGGGACCGGGGAGCTGTTTTTT. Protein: CASSERRGTGELFF.

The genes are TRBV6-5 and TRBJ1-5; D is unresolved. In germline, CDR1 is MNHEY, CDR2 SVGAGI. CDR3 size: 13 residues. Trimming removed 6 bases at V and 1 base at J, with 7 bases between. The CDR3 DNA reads TGTGCCAGCAGCCAAGGGAGCAATCAGCCCCAGCATTTT. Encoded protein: CASSQGSNQPQHF.

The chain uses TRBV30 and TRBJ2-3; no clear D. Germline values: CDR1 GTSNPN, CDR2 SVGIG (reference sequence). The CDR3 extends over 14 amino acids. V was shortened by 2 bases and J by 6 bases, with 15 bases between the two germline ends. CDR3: CAWSKTAGWDTQYF. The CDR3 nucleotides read TGTGCCTGGAGTAAGACGGCAGGATGGGATACGCAGTATTTT.

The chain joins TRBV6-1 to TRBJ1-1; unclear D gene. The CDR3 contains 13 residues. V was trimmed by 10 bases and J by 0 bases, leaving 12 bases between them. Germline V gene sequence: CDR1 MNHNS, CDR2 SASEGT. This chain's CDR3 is CATAKVMNTEAFF. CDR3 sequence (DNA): TGTGCCACCGCGAAGGTAATGAACACTGAAGCTTTCTTT.

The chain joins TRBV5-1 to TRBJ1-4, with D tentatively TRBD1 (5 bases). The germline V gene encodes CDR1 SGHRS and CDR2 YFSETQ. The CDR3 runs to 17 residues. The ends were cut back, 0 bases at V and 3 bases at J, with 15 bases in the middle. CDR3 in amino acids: CASSLGGPPSANEKLFF. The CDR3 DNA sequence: TGCGCCAGCAGCTTGGGGGGACCCCCGTCGGCTAATGAAAAACTGTTTTTT.

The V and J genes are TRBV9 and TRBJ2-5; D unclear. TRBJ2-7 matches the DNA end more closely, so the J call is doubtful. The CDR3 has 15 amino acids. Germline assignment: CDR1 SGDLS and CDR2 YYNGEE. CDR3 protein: CASSVTPDGTYEQYF. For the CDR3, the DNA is TGTGCCAGCAGCGTAACCCCGGACGGAACCTACGAGCAGTACTTC.